The T cell receptor (beta chain) under discussion was sequenced for a study of blood T cell repertoires in COVID-19. The wider study: Sources were T cells, B-cell-depleted T cells, or PBMCs; the material itself was cDNA or gDNA.

Repertoires were generated with immunoSEQ multiplex PCR, while TCRdb's copy carries only in-frame clones and drops some. The sample consists of 200,000 to 250,000 clones, over 80% of them appearing once. Looked up from germline, CDR1 is LNHDA and CDR2 is SQIVND (reference sequence). Deletions cut 3 bases from V and 7 bases from J, with 7 bases between. This CDR3 is built from 12 residues. The source of this sequence is a woman aged 40 to 49 who had recovered from COVID-19. The chain has TRBV19 and TRBJ1-5; D unresolved. Sequences were obtained from PBMCs or T cells enriched from blood (not recorded which). The CDR3 reads CASSILQQPQHF. The CDR3 region has the DNA TGTGCCAGTAGTATTCTTCAGCAGCCCCAGCATTTT.